These 21 T cell receptor beta chains were sequenced from one sample in a study of shared clonotypes between healthy human individuals. Generated by immunoSEQ multiplex PCR, the TCRdb table keeps only in-frame clones and is missing some. The sample holds 330,000 or so clones, about 74% seen once. The sample taken for sequencing was memory CD4+ T cells sorted from blood. Sample subset: CD45RA-negative fraction. All receptors come from a man aged 25 to 40 in good health.

The chain employs TRBV7-8 and TRBJ2-2; 10 bases match TRBD1. The trim removed 0 bases at V and 7 bases at J, leaving 5 bases unmatched. This CDR3 spans 16 amino acids. Germline V CDR1 and CDR2: SGHVS, FQNEAQ. The CDR3 is CASSLAWTGGGGELFF. The CDR3 DNA follows: TGTGCCAGCAGCTTAGCGTGGACAGGGGGTGGCGGGGAGCTGTTTTTT.

The gene calls are TRBV9 and TRBJ2-6; the D gene is possibly TRBD1 (6 bases). This CDR3 contains 18 residues. V dropped 0 bases and J dropped 2 bases, with 15 bases sitting between them. Germline CDR1 is SGDLS and CDR2 is YYNGEE. CDR3 protein: CASSVEGGRITGANVLTF. The CDR3 DNA reads as TGTGCCAGCAGCGTAGAAGGGGGTCGGATAACTGGGGCCAACGTCCTGACTTTC. Drawing the rest from reference TRBV9 and TRBJ2-6, the complete variable domain is DSGVTQTPKHLITATGQRVTLRCSPRSGDLSVYWYQQSLDQGLQFLIQYYNGEERAKGNILERFSAQQFPDLHSELNLSSLELGDSALYFCASSVEGGRITGANVLTFGAGSRLTVL.

To note about this clone: This sample includes further DNA sequences coding for the same CDR3. V and J are TRBV5-1 and TRBJ2-1; no firm D call. The length of the CDR3 is 13 residues. Per the germline V gene, CDR1 is SGHRS and CDR2 is YFSETQ. Trimming took 0 bases from V and 4 from J, leaving 5 bases between them. The CDR3 protein is CASSLGLYNEQFF. The CDR3 DNA sequence: TGCGCCAGCAGCTTGGGGTTGTACAATGAGCAGTTCTTC.

This clone has only one observation. The chain combines TRBV5-1 with TRBJ2-7; the D gene is possibly TRBD1 (6 bases). With 0 bases removed from V and 7 bases from J, the gap between germline ends came to 14 bases. Germline CDR1 is SGHRS and CDR2 is YFSETQ. There are 14 residues in the CDR3. CDR3 in amino acids: CASSLDGGPGEQYF. The DNA for the CDR3 is TGCGCCAGCAGCTTGGATGGGGGCCCGGGGGAGCAGTACTTC.

In its sample, this clone is medium-sized. V and J are TRBV6-5 and TRBJ2-5, with 9 bases that match TRBD1. Germline CDR1 and CDR2: MNHEY and SVGAGI. Unmatched junction bases numbered 11, after V lost 8 bases and J lost 4 bases. This CDR3 has 15 residues. CDR3 in amino acids: CASASTQGARETQYF. In nucleotides, the CDR3 is TGTGCCAGCGCCTCAACACAGGGGGCGAGAGAGACCCAGTACTTC.

This clone was detected ten times or more. The V gene is TRBV2, the J gene TRBJ2-2; D remains unclear. The germline gives CDR1 SNHLY, CDR2 FYNNEI. Trimming pared 3 bases from V and 4 bases from J, leaving 12 bases between. The CDR3 loop spans 15 amino acids. The chain's CDR3 is CASSEVKGTTGELFF. In DNA, the CDR3 is TGTGCCAGCAGTGAGGTAAAGGGCACCACCGGGGAGCTGTTTTTT.

This sequence joins TRBV7-2 and TRBJ2-3; TRBD1 might be the D (5 bases). This CDR3 comprises 12 residues. In germline, CDR1 is SGHTA, CDR2 FQGNSA. With 5 bases removed from V and 6 bases from J, the gap between germline ends came to 9 bases. The chain's CDR3 is CASSPRADTQYF. CDR3 sequence (DNA): TGTGCCAGCAGCCCCAGGGCCGATACGCAGTATTTT.

As for this clone: Different DNA sequences within this sample yield the same CDR3. The chain employs TRBV11-3 and TRBJ2-5, with D perhaps given as TRBD1 or TRBD2 (5 bases each). CDR3 length equals 13 residues. In germline, CDR1 is SGHNT, CDR2 YENEEA. V shed 1 base and J shed 2 bases, with 5 bases lying between them. CDR3 coding DNA: TGTGCCAGCAGCTTAGGGGGGCAAGAGACCCAGTACTTC. It codes for CASSLGGQETQYF.

The chain combines TRBV14 with TRBJ2-1; 9 bases map to TRBD2. Unmatched junction bases numbered 14, after V lost 2 bases and J lost 9 bases. The CDR3 totals 17 residues. CDR1 SGHDN and CDR2 FVKESK come from the germline V gene. CDR3 DNA: TGTGCCAGCAGCCAAAGTCGCGGGAGGGCCAATTCTGGTGAGCAGTTCTTC. Translating gives CASSQSRGRANSGEQFF.

The rearrangement joins TRBV5-4 to TRBJ2-5; 11 positions agree with TRBD2. With V trimmed by 4 bases and J by 1 base, 3 bases remained unmatched. Germline values: CDR1 SGHNT, CDR2 YYREEE (reference sequence). CDR3 length: 15 residues. The CDR3 sequence: CASSLGTSGQETQYF. The CDR3 bases are TGTGCCAGCAGCCTGGGGACTAGCGGCCAAGAGACCCAGTACTTC.

This clone was seen once. V gene TRBV4-3 combines with J gene TRBJ2-1, with 8 bases lining up with TRBD2. The CDR3 has 17 residues. CDR1 and CDR2 from the germline V gene are LGHNA and YSLEER. V shed 3 bases, J shed 2 bases, and the junction held 9 bases outside the gene matches. The CDR3 sequence: CASSQDFTGGPYNEQFF. Written as DNA, the CDR3 is TGCGCCAGCAGCCAGGATTTCACGGGAGGGCCCTACAATGAGCAGTTCTTC.

V usage is TRBV7-9 and J usage is TRBJ2-6; D is undetermined. The CDR3 is made up of 16 amino acids. V was pared by 6 bases and J by 4 bases, with 16 bases between. The germline V gene has CDR1 SEHNR and CDR2 FQNEAQ (reference sequence). CDR3 nucleotide sequence: TGTGCCAGCAGGTTGGACGTGGTAACCGGGGCCAACGTCCTGACTTTC. This gives the protein CASRLDVVTGANVLTF.

The rearrangement joins TRBV5-6 to TRBJ2-1; D is unresolved. CDR1 is SGHDT, CDR2 YYEEEE, per germline. The CDR3 covers 13 residues. V lost 1 base and J lost 4, with 6 bases in between. CDR3 bases: TGTGCCAGCAGCTTGCGAAAATACAATGAGCAGTTCTTC. Residues: CASSLRKYNEQFF.

The rearrangement links TRBV7-9 to TRBJ2-7; 10 bases agree with TRBD2. The CDR3 has 18 amino acids. Germline CDR1 reads SEHNR; CDR2 reads FQNEAQ (reference sequence). The ends lost 4 bases at V and 2 bases at J; junction bases unmatched: 14. DNA of the CDR3: TGTGCCAGCAGCTACGACAGCGGGAGGGCGGTACAAACCTACGAGCAGTACTTC. This codes for CASSYDSGRAVQTYEQYF.

This clone was counted a single time. The rearrangement links TRBV11-3 to TRBJ2-1; maybe TRBD1 (6 bases). Germline CDR1 and CDR2: SGHNT and YENEEA. The V end lost 5 bases, the J end lost 6 bases, and 17 bases lay between the germline ends. This CDR3 contains 15 residues. The CDR3 region is CASSRSGAATNEQFF. CDR3 sequence (DNA): TGTGCCAGCAGCAGGTCAGGGGCGGCCACCAATGAGCAGTTCTTC.

This sequence joins TRBV11-2 and TRBJ1-3; the match to TRBD1 covers 8 bases. The ends lost 3 bases at V and 3 bases at J; junction bases unmatched: 7. From germline, CDR1 is SGHAT and CDR2 FQNNGV. The CDR3 loop spans 16 amino acids. CDR3 loop: CASSFMRTGFGNTIYF. The CDR3 DNA follows: TGTGCCAGCAGCTTCATGAGGACAGGGTTTGGAAACACCATATATTTT. The whole variable domain, remainder taken from reference TRBV11-2 and TRBJ1-3, is EAGVAQSPRYKIIEKRQSVAFWCNPISGHATLYWYQQILGQGPKLLIQFQNNGVVDDSQLPKDRFSAERLKGVDSTLKIQPAKLEDSAVYLCASSFMRTGFGNTIYFGEGSWLTVV.

This chain joins TRBV25-1 and TRBJ1-1; weak D call: TRBD1 (5 bases). The CDR3 is 14 residues long. Trimming shortened V by 5 bases and J by 9 bases, and 19 bases separated the two germline ends. Germline V gives CDR1 MGHDK, CDR2 SYGVNS. As DNA, the CDR3 is TGTGCCAGCAGTCAACCCGGAAAGGGGCCACAAGCTTTCTTT. Protein product: CASSQPGKGPQAFF.

As regards this clone: The same CDR3 is also encoded by other DNA sequences in this sample. The genes are TRBV5-1 and TRBJ1-1; no clear D. This CDR3 is 14 amino acids long. CDR1 and CDR2 from the germline V gene are SGHRS and YFSETQ. The V and J ends lost 0 bases and 2 bases respectively, with 8 bases between them. CDR3 sequence reads: CASSLVPENTEAFF. The CDR3 DNA reads TGCGCCAGCAGCTTGGTACCGGAAAACACTGAAGCTTTCTTT.

The chain is built from TRBV6-6 and TRBJ1-5; 7 positions match TRBD1. The CDR3 loop spans 14 amino acids. V lost 6 bases and J lost 2; bases outside the gene matches: 4. Germline V gene sequence: CDR1 MNHNY, CDR2 SVGAGI (reference sequence). The CDR3 DNA reads TGTGCCAGCAGCAAAGACAGGGGCAATCAGCCCCAGCATTTT. Translating gives CASSKDRGNQPQHF.

This chain uses TRBV29-1 with TRBJ2-5; D ambiguous. This CDR3 spans 14 amino acids. Trimming pared 0 bases from V and 5 bases from J, leaving 13 bases between. Germline V gene sequence: CDR1 SQVTM, CDR2 ANQGSEA. DNA of the CDR3: TGCAGCGTTGAAGATCCAGGCGCGTGGGAGACCCAGTACTTC. This translates into CSVEDPGAWETQYF.

The rearrangement joins TRBV6-1 to TRBJ1-6; D not certain. CDR3 length equals 17 residues. CDR1 is MNHNS, CDR2 SASEGT, per germline. The V gene lost 1 base and the J gene lost 0 bases, with 10 bases spanning the gap. Here the CDR3 DNA reads TGTGCCAGCAGTGAAGGAAGCTGGAGCTCCTATAATTCACCCCTCCACTTT. Its protein product is CASSEGSWSSYNSPLHF.